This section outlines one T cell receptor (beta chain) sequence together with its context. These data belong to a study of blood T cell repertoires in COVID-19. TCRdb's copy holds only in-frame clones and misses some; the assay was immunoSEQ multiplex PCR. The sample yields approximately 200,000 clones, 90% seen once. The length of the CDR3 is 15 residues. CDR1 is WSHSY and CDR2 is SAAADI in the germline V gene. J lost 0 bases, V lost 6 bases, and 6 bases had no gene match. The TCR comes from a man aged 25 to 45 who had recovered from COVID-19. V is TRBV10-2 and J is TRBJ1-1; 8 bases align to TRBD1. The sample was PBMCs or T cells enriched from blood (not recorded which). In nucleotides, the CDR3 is TGCGCCAGCAGCAGGGGGCAGGGACTGAACACTGAAGCTTTCTTT. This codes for CASSRGQGLNTEAFF.